This T cell receptor beta chain is drawn from a study of cytomegalovirus exposure and HLA in healthy donors. General study results and limits: It was reported in a later analysis that an Asian-associated ancestry cluster showed fewer N-insertions than the roughly 710-donor mean. Common viral pathogens seemed to be connected with several of the most significant clusters, according to a later analysis.

A multiplex PCR was run with 60 Vbeta primers and 13 Jbeta primers. Clones were sequenced by immunoSEQ multiplex PCR, and TCRdb holds only the in-frame ones, with some missing. The repertoire includes 150,000 or so clones, 60% to 85% of them detected once, and approximately 13% sits in the top ten. As regards this clone: Its antigen is currently unknown.

Source material: PBMCs. This TCR was sampled from a man aged 40-49 years in good health and CMV-seropositive.

The CDR3: CASSFAGGADTQYF. CDR3 DNA sequence: TGTGCCAGCAGCTTCGCCGGGGGAGCAGATACGCAGTATTTT. The chain has TRBV7-9 and TRBJ2-3, with a possible D match to TRBD2 (6 bases). The CDR3 totals 14 residues. V was pared by 3 bases and J by 4 bases, with 11 bases between. Per germline, CDR1 SEHNR and CDR2 FQNEAQ (reference sequence).